Listed below are T cell receptor beta chains from one sample, sequenced in a study of T-cell reconstitution after alpha-beta-depleted transplantation in children. One entry per CDR3 protein, called by TCRdb with MiXCR from the PCR reads. The profile shows about 460,000 distinct CDR3 sequences, approximately 13% of them singletons. Sequencing was performed on PBMCs from the stem cell graft donor, taken from the stem cell graft. The receptor set was obtained from a human donor who donated a stem cell graft to a child with combined immunodeficiency. Both conserved end residues are trimmed from each CDR3. Each record gives: CDR3 protein, clone size, V gene, J gene, D gene. A D gene is named only where the DNA matches it firmly. Size is omitted from some rows. Given values are once, few, many or a class for expanded clones.

SARDLQGYEQY	many	TRBV20-1	TRBJ2-7	-
ASRRLAGGLNEQF	many	TRBV6-8	TRBJ2-1	TRBD2
ASSPRGGFDYEQY	few	TRBV7-8	TRBJ2-7	TRBD2
ASSSSGTFADTQY	few	TRBV7-3	TRBJ2-3	TRBD2
ASSQGQGDPSYEQY	many	TRBV4-3	TRBJ2-7	TRBD1
SARSTGSEQF	-	TRBV20-1	TRBJ2-1	-
ASSLWMSNTGELF	-	TRBV27	TRBJ2-2	-
ASSLAGRGLQETQY	-	TRBV5-6	TRBJ2-5	TRBD1
ASSRDFNADTQY	many	TRBV25-1	TRBJ2-3	-
ASSEDFGDTEAF	few	TRBV6-1	TRBJ1-1	-
ASSQVIPGQLAYNEQF	few	TRBV4-1	TRBJ2-1	-
ASSFDSSGGEQY	once	TRBV13	TRBJ2-7	TRBD1
ASITGAKNIQY	-	TRBV23-1	TRBJ2-4	-
ASSQHRDRPYEQY	few	TRBV4-3	TRBJ2-7	TRBD1
ASSPHRGTEAF	-	TRBV12-3/TRBV12-4	TRBJ1-1	TRBD1
SVEPSRDGTDTQY	-	TRBV29-1	TRBJ2-3	-
ASSYAQGQETQY	few	TRBV6-5	TRBJ2-5	-
ASSGGLEAYNEQF	-	TRBV5-1	TRBJ2-1	-
ASSPLPTGGYYEQY	-	TRBV9	TRBJ2-7	TRBD1
ASSLQGIPPYEQY	-	TRBV5-6	TRBJ2-7	-
ASSLVAGVRD	-	TRBV11-2	TRBJ2-3	TRBD2
ASGSLEVGEQY	few	TRBV9	TRBJ2-7	-
SVEDLGENIQY	-	TRBV29-1	TRBJ2-4	-
ASSPRTLRGNEKLF	-	TRBV12-3/TRBV12-4	TRBJ1-4	-
ASSQLPLPVGEIETQY	few	TRBV4-2	TRBJ2-5	-
AISDPKGDAMGNQPQH	-	TRBV10-3	TRBJ1-5	-
ASSINLAGGTDTQY	few	TRBV28	TRBJ2-3	TRBD2
SARGNSGYSYEQY	many	TRBV20-1	TRBJ2-7	TRBD2
ASRLGAYEQY	-	TRBV5-5	TRBJ2-7	-
AWSGTALRQPQH	-	TRBV30	TRBJ1-5	TRBD1
ASSSRQVNTGELF	many	TRBV7-8	TRBJ2-2	-
ASRRLSGGAQETQY	-	TRBV28	TRBJ2-5	TRBD2
AVEDLARTDTQY	few	TRBV7-9	TRBJ2-3	-
ASSPSRAGQDTQY	few	TRBV5-1	TRBJ2-3	-
ASSLGSFGTANTKAF	-	TRBV5-1	TRBJ1-1	TRBD1
ASSLAGTYSYNEQF	-	TRBV7-8	TRBJ2-1	-
SVDMTGQETQY	many	TRBV29-1	TRBJ2-5	-
ASSYSSGVESAF	many	TRBV6-5	TRBJ1-1	-
ASSFGEEQF	many	TRBV12-3/TRBV12-4	TRBJ2-1	-
ASSYPSVSGDWQETQY	few	TRBV6-5	TRBJ2-5	-
ASSLKTGGNQPQH	-	TRBV12-3/TRBV12-4	TRBJ1-5	TRBD1
ASAAGLTGELF	few	TRBV12-3/TRBV12-4	TRBJ2-2	-
ASSWKPPNQPQH	few	TRBV5-6	TRBJ1-5	-
ASSSIPPSVNEQF	-	TRBV28	TRBJ2-1	-